This T cell receptor beta chain was identified in a study of human T cells and chemical hapten exposure. Study background: The study sensitized with 2% DPC on a 2 cm by 2 cm patch of upper inner arm skin. From small differences in pooled library volume came most of the variation in per-sample TCR yields. Whole-study findings and limits: Compared to controls, expanded TCRs made significantly more large clusters of similar CDR3s. Positive correlation was observed between PT1 expanded TCR counts and patch test score.

TCRdb reprocessed the RACE reads via MiXCR and lists one record per CDR3 protein. The sample holds 35,000 to 45,000 distinct CDR3 sequences, 9.5% to 15% seen once. This clonotype was counted at least ten times. The antigen remains undetermined. V was pared by 2 bases and J by 3 bases, with 4 bases between. Germline V gene sequence: CDR1 WSHSY, CDR2 SAAADI. The CDR3 contains 13 residues. This sample's time point: patch test 3, about 24 weeks after DPC sensitization. Treatment: therapeutic diphenylcyclopropenone sensitization with weekly scalp DPC. Unfractionated whole blood yielded the extracted total RNA.

The clonotype comes from a woman in her thirties or forties with alopecia areata. Some clones in this sample may be carry-over from other donors' samples. The input for sequencing was whole blood, taken in connection with sensitization to the hapten diphenylcyclopropenone (DPC). The chain joins TRBV10-2 to TRBJ2-2; D is ambiguous. CDR3 DNA sequence: TGCGCCAGCAGTGAGGTGTACACCGGGGAGCTGTTTTTT. Translated: CASSEVYTGELFF.